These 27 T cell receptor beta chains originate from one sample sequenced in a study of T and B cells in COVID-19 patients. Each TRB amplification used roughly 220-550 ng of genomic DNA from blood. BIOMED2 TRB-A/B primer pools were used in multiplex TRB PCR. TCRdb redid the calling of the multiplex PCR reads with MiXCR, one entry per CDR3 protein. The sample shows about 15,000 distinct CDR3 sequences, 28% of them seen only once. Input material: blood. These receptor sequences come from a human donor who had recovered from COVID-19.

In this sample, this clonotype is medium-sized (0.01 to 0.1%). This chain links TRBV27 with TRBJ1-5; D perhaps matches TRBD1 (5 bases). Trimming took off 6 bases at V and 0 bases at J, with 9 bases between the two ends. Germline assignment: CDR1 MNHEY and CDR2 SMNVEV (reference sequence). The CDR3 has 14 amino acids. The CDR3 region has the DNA TGTGCCAGCAGGCAAGGGGCTAGCAATCAGCCCCAGCATTTT. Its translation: CASRQGASNQPQHF.

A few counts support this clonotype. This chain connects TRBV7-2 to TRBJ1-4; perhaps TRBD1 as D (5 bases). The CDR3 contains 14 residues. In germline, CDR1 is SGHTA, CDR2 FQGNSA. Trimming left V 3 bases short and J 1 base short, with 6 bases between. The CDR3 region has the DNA TGTGCCAGCAGCTTTGGGGGAACTAATGAAAAACTGTTTTTT. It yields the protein CASSFGGTNEKLFF.

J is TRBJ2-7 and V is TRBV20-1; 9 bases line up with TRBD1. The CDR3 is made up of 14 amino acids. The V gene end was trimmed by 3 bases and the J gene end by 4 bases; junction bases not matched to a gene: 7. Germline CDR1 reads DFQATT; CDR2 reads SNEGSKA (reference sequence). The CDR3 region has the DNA TGCAGTGCTAGCAGGGACAGGGATAGATACGAGCAGTACTTC. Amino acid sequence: CSASRDRDRYEQYF.

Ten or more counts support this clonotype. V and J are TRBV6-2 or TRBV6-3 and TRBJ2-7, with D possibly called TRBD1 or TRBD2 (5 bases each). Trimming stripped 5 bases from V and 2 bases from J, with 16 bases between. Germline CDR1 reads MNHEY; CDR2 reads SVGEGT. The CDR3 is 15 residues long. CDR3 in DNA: TGTGCCAGCAGTCGGCAGGGAGAATTGCCCTACGAGCAGTACTTC. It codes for CASSRQGELPYEQYF.

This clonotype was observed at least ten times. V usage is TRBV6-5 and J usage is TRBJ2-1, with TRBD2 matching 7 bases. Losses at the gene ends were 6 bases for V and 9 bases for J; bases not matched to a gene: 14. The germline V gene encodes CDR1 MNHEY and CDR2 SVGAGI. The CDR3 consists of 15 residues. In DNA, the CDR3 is TGTGCCAGCAGCCCCGTGGCTAGCGGAGGTCTTGAGCAGTTCTTC. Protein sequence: CASSPVASGGLEQFF.

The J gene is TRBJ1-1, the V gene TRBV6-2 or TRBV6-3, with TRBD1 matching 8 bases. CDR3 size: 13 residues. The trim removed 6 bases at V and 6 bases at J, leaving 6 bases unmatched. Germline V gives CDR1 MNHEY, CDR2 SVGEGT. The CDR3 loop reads CASRVRGRPEAFF. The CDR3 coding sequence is TGTGCCAGCAGGGTCAGGGGGCGCCCTGAAGCTTTCTTT.

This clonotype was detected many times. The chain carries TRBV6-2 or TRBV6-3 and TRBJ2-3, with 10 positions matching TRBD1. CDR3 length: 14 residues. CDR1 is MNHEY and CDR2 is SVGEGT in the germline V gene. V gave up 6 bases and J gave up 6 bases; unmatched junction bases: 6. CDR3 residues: CASRSGTGVDTQYF. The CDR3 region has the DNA TGTGCCAGCAGGTCCGGGACAGGGGTCGATACGCAGTATTTT.

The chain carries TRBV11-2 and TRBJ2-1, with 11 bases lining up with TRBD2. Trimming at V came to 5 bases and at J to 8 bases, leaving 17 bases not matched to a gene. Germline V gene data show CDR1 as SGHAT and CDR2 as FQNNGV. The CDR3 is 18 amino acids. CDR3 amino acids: CASSKGRGASGGSDEQFF. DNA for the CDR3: TGTGCCAGCAGCAAGGGACGGGGGGCTAGCGGGGGGAGCGATGAGCAGTTCTTC.

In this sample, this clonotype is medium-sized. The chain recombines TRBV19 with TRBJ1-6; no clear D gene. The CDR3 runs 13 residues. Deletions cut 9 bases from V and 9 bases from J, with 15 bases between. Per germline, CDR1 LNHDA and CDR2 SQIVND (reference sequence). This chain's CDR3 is CASSLAEASPLHF. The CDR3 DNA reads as TGTGCCAGCAGCTTGGCGGAAGCTTCACCCCTCCACTTT.

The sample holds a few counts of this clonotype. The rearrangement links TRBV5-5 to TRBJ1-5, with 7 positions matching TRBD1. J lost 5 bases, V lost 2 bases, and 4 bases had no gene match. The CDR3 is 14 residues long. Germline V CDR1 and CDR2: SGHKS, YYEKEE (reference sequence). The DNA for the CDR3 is TGTGCCAGCAGCTTAAGGACAGGCGATCAGCCCCAGCATTTT. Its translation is CASSLRTGDQPQHF.

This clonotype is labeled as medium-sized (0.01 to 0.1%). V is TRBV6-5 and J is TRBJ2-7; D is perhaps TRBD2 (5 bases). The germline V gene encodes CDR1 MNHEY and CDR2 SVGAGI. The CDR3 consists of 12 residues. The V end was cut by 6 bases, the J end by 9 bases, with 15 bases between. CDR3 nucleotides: TGTGCCAGCAGCTTGGGAGAGGGCCGGCAGTACTTC. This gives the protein CASSLGEGRQYF.

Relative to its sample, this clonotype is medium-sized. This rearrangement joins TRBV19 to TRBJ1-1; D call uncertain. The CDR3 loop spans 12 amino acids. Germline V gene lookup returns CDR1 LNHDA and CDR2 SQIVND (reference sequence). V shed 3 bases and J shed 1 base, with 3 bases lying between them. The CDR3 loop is CASSITNTEAFF. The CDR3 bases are TGTGCCAGTAGTATTACGAACACTGAAGCTTTCTTT.

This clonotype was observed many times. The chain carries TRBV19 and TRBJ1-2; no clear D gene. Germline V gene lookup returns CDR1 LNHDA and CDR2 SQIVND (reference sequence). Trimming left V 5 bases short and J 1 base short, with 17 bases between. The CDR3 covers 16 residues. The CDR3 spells CASSLGGDRYNYGYTF. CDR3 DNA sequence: TGTGCCAGTAGTTTAGGAGGCGACCGATATAACTATGGCTACACCTTC.

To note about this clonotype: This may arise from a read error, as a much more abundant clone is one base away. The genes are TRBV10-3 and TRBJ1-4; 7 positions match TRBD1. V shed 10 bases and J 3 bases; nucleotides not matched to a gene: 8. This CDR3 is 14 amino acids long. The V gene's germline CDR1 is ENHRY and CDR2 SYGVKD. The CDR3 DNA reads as TGTGCCACCTGGAGGGGGCAAGCTAATGAAAAACTGTTTTTT. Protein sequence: CATWRGQANEKLFF.

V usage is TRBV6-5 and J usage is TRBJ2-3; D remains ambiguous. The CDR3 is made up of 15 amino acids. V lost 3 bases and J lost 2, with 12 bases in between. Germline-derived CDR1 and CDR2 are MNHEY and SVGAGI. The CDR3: CASSYQSSTTDTQYF. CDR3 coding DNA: TGTGCCAGCAGTTATCAGAGTTCCACCACAGATACGCAGTATTTT.

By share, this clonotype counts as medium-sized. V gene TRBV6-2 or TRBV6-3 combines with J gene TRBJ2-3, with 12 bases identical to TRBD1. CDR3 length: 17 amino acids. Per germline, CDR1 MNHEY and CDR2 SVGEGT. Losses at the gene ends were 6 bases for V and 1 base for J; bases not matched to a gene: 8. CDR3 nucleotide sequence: TGTGCCAGCAGCTTCGGGACAGGGGGCGATGGCACAGATACGCAGTATTTT. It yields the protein CASSFGTGGDGTDTQYF.

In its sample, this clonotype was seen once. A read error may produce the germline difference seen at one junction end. CDR3 nucleotides: TGCGCCAGCAGCCGATCACCAGGGGGCGGCACTGAAGCTTTCTTT. It codes for CASSRSPGGGTEAFF. This rearrangement joins TRBV5-6 to TRBJ1-1; 8 nucleotides line up with TRBD1. Germline-derived CDR1 and CDR2 are SGHDT and YYEEEE. This CDR3 contains 15 residues.

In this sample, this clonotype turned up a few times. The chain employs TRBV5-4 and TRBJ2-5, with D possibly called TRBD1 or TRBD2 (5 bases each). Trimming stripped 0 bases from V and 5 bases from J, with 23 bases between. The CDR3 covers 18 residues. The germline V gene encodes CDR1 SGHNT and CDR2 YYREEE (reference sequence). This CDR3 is CASSLAGGPWGLVETQYF. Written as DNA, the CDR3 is TGTGCCAGCAGCTTGGCCGGCGGACCCTGGGGGTTAGTGGAGACCCAGTACTTC.

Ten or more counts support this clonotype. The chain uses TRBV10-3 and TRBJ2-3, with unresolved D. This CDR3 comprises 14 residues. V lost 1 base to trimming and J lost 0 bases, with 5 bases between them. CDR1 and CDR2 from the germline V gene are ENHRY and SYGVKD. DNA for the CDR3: TGTGCCATCAGTGAGTTCTCTAGCACAGATACGCAGTATTTT. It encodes CAISEFSSTDTQYF.

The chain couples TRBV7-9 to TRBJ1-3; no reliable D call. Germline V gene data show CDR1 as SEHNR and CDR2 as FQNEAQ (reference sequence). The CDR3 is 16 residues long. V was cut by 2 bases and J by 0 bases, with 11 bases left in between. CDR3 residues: CASSLWQAPSGNTIYF. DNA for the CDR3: TGTGCCAGCAGCTTATGGCAGGCGCCCTCTGGAAACACCATATATTTT.

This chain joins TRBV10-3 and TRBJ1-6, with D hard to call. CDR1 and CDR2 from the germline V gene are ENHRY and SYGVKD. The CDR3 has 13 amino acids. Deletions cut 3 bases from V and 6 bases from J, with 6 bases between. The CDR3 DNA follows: TGTGCCATCAGTGACGGATCTAATTCACCCCTCCACTTT. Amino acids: CAISDGSNSPLHF.

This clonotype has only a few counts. CDR3 region: CAIKEFGYTEAFF. CDR3 nucleotide sequence: TGTGCCATCAAGGAGTTCGGGTACACTGAAGCTTTCTTT. The J gene is TRBJ1-1, the V gene TRBV6-1; unclear D gene. The germline V gene encodes CDR1 MNHNS and CDR2 SASEGT. Deletions cut 10 bases from V and 3 bases from J, with 15 bases between. The CDR3 is made up of 13 amino acids.

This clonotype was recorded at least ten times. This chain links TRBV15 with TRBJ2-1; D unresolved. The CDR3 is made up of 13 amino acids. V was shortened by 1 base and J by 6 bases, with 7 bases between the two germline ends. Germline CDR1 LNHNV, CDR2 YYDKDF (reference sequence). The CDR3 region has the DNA TGTGCCACCAGCAGAGGCGGAACCAATGAGCAGTTCTTC. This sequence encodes CATSRGGTNEQFF.

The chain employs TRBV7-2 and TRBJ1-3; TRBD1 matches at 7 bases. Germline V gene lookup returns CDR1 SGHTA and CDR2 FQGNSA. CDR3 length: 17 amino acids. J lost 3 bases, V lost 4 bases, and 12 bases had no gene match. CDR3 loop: CASSSGRGAQGGNTIYF. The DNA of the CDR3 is TGTGCCAGCAGCTCCGGCAGGGGGGCTCAGGGTGGAAACACCATATATTTT.

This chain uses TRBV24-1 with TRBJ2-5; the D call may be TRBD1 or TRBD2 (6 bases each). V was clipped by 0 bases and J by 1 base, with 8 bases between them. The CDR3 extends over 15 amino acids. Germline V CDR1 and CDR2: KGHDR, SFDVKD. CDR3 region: CATSDLEGGQETQYF. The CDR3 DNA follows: TGTGCCACCAGTGATTTGGAGGGGGGCCAAGAGACCCAGTACTTC.

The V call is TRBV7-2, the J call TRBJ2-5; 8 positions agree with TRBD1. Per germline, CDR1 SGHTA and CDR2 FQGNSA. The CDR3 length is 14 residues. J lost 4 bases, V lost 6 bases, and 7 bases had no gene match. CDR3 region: CASRPGQGRETQYF. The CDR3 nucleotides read TGTGCCAGCAGACCCGGACAGGGCCGAGAGACCCAGTACTTC.

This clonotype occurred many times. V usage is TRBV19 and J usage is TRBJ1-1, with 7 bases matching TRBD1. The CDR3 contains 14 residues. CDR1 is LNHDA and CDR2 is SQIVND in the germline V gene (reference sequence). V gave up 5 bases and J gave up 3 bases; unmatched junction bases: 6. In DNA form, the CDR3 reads TGTGCCAGTAGTGTCAGGGGGGGGGACACTGAAGCTTTCTTT. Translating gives CASSVRGGDTEAFF.